The sample holds one count of the clone carrying this TCR beta chain. Its specificity is unknown. In the PCR, 60 Vbeta and 13 Jbeta primers were used. The data were produced by immunoSEQ multiplex PCR, yet TCRdb's version contains in-frame clones alone and is incomplete. The sample has approximately 140,000 clones, around 77% seen once. This specimen comes from a study of cytomegalovirus exposure and HLA in healthy donors. Study-wide points: Differences between HLA loci emerged in a later analysis of TCR association rates, with DRB1 most and HLA-C fewest.

At the time of sampling, donors were nominally healthy, though unrecorded immune exposures were likely. The sequenced sample was PBMCs. The clonotype originates from a woman aged 45-65 years in good health and CMV-seronegative.

CDR3 in DNA: TGTGCCAGCAGCTTAGTGGGCAGGGGGCGCGGCTACACCTTC. Protein: CASSLVGRGRGYTF. The J gene is TRBJ1-2, the V gene TRBV11-2; 8 bases are a match to TRBD1. Germline CDR1 reads SGHAT; CDR2 reads FQNNGV. V lost 1 base, J lost 8 bases, and 6 bases stayed unmatched. This CDR3 contains 14 residues.